The rows below give T cell receptor beta chains drawn from one sample of a study of shared T cell receptors in the human thymus. The method was immunoSEQ multiplex PCR; TCRdb's version includes in-frame clones alone and lacks a portion of them. The top ten clones hold about 0.011% of a sample with 720,000 or so clones, approximately 85% of them seen once. This sample also appeared in a second study, on human thymus T cells.

The material sequenced was thymocytes. These receptors originate from a girl in the first two years of life with a congenital heart defect. Each CDR3 is given with its conserved first and last residue. Part of the rows lack a size; the others show once, few, many or a class for expanded clones.

>-|TRBV4-1|TRBJ2-2
CASSPRVTGVRTGELFF
>-|TRBV30|TRBJ2-3
CAWSIVPGWGADTQYF
>-|TRBV13|TRBJ2-7
CASSPDRGGYEQYF
>-|TRBV6-5|TRBJ1-6
CASSYERAPNSPLHF
>-|TRBV6-5|TRBJ1-5
CASSTSGTRGPQHF
>-|TRBV2|TRBJ1-1
CASSVSMSGGNTEAFF
>-|TRBV5-4|TRBJ2-1
CASSSGTGGIVNEQFF
>-|TRBV7-9|TRBJ1-1
CASSPRTGRDLNTEAFF
>once|TRBV9|TRBJ2-1
CASSASSYNEQFF
>-|TRBV14|TRBJ2-1
CASSHRDNNEQFF
>-|TRBV9|TRBJ1-2
CASSVETGHYGYTF
>few|TRBV29-1|TRBJ2-1
CSVEEAAGSNEQFF
>-|TRBV27|TRBJ1-1
CASSIGLNTEAFF
>-|TRBV4-3|TRBJ2-5
CASSQGYNRLAGTLGEETQYF
>-|TRBV5-1|TRBJ1-6
CASSLAQGGSPLHF
>-|TRBV14|TRBJ2-7
CASSPRDRDTYEQYF
>-|TRBV4-1|TRBJ1-3
CASSLEPGTGEFGNPGNTIYF
>once|TRBV6-5|TRBJ2-2
CASRDYYTGELFF
>-|TRBV5-1|TRBJ2-7
CASSPRAGETVQYF
>-|TRBV14|TRBJ1-2
CASSRPQTGGGGYTF
>-|TRBV10-1|TRBJ1-1
CASSESYSLNTEAFF
>-|TRBV2|TRBJ1-2
CASSEARETYGYTF
>-|TRBV6-6|TRBJ2-5
CASSQNTETQYF
>-|TRBV28|TRBJ2-1
CASSLWGTGWVNEQFF
>-|TRBV2|TRBJ2-5
CASSEAARETQYF
>-|TRBV4-1|TRBJ1-1
CASSRTGQTEAFF
>-|TRBV18|TRBJ2-1
CASSPSTGGVNSPNEQFF
>-|TRBV5-1|TRBJ1-1
CASSLGASREASTEAFF
>-|TRBV6-5|TRBJ1-2
CASSATGGYGYTF
>-|TRBV23-1|TRBJ1-2
CASSPDPPQEFYGYTF
>-|TRBV5-6|TRBJ2-4
CASSLGQGNIQYF
>few|TRBV7-9|TRBJ1-6
CASSNNHAPATGGFSPLHF
>-|TRBV11-2|TRBJ2-2
CASSPLSGGPNTGELFF
>once|TRBV28|TRBJ1-6
CASNRKTGNSPLHF
>once|TRBV15|TRBJ1-6
CATSRDQREMRFSPLHF
>-|TRBV5-4|TRBJ1-4
CASGTPGQTEKLFF
>few|TRBV10-3|TRBJ1-2
CAISEKAVTGGFRYGYTF
>-|TRBV12-5|TRBJ2-2
CASGLVHDRDRTGELFF
>-|TRBV10-2|TRBJ1-5
CASSERTGGPIGNQPQHF
>-|TRBV15|TRBJ1-1
CATSREGGAGVNTGAFF
>-|TRBV6-5|TRBJ1-1
CASRGGFTEAFF
>-|TRBV10-3|TRBJ2-7
CAISESKSETDRLSYEQYF
>once|TRBV7-2|TRBJ2-7
CASSLPQAFHEQYF
>-|TRBV4-1|TRBJ2-1
CASSQGGVRYEQFF
>-|TRBV27|TRBJ2-7
CATRLSNLETGVSYEQYF
>-|TRBV5-4|TRBJ1-6
CASSLRTKDNSPLHF
>-|TRBV6-1|TRBJ2-7
CASSEVGFGGVVQEQYF
>-|TRBV7-4|TRBJ1-2
CASSLIGLEDGYTF
>-|TRBV2|TRBJ2-7
CASRSDRPYEQYF
>-|TRBV4-3|TRBJ1-5
CASSQDLMQGLGPQHF
>-|TRBV5-5|TRBJ1-2
CASSLLGQGLRIYGYTF